The 3 T cell receptor beta chains below all came from one sample that was sequenced in a study of T cell clonality in common variable immunodeficiency. The study's findings and limits: Reportedly, TCR beta sequences from common variable immunodeficiency showed fewer deletions and N-nucleotide insertions.

TCRdb keeps only in-frame clones here, not all; method: immunoSEQ multiplex PCR. This set yields some 11,000 clones and no singletons; the top ten hold approximately 7%. Their recognized antigens are unknown. The material sequenced was peripheral blood mononuclear cells. The source is a human donor with common variable immunodeficiency.

This clone was picked up many times. The CDR3 goes on 3 residues after the read ends, and that part is filled in from the germline J gene. This chain links TRBV29-1 with TRBJ2-7, with TRBD1 matching 11 bases. V was pared by 7 bases and J by 6 bases, with 11 bases of the junction left unmatched. There are 14 residues in the CDR3. Germline assignment: CDR1 SQVTM and CDR2 ANQGSEA. The CDR3 protein is CSADRGTGGGEQYF. The DNA read from the CDR3 is TGCAGCGCCGATCGGGGGACAGGGGGGGGCGAG.

Only a few counts were recorded for this clone. With the read ending 3 residues before the CDR3 end, the germline J gene is used to fill in that end. The chain recombines TRBV7-6 with TRBJ2-7; 8 nucleotides agree with TRBD2. In germline, CDR1 is SGHVS, CDR2 FNYEAQ. This CDR3 region has 15 residues. V gave up 0 bases and J gave up 5 bases; unmatched junction bases: 6. The CDR3 loop reads CASSLAVAGYDEQYF. The part of the CDR3 DNA that was read is TGTGCCAGCAGCTTAGCTGTAGCGGGGTATGACGAG.

Concerning this clone: The observed sequence ends 3 residues before the CDR3 terminus, with the missing tail filled in from the germline J gene. This rearrangement joins TRBV18 to TRBJ1-6; 8 positions agree with TRBD1. Germline V gene lookup returns CDR1 KGHSH and CDR2 LQKENI. The J segment lost 7 bases and the V segment lost 2 bases, leaving 7 bases of the junction unmatched. The CDR3 loop spans 16 amino acids. The CDR3 DNA, read in part, is TGTGCCAGCTCACCAGTCTCCGGACAGGGCAATTCACCC. As protein: CASSPVSGQGNSP. In full, the CDR3 is CASSPVSGQGNSPLHF.